These 17 T cell receptor beta chains share one sample of origin, sequenced in a study of cytomegalovirus exposure and HLA in healthy donors (dated by TCRdb to about 2017). The library relied on the immunoSEQ multiplex PCR assay. A mixture of 60 forward primers for TCR Vbeta segments and 13 reverse primers for TCR Jbeta segments was used in the multiplex PCR. TCRdb took over this immuneACCESS table, retaining in-frame rearrangements with V and J assigned. Such tables are incomplete; in checked studies, under half of the missing clones stem from an unresolved V gene, and the remainder is unexplained. This sample holds roughly 56,000 clones; approximately 72% were observed only once. The biggest ten clones account for about 51% of the sample. The sample was PBMCs. These receptor sequences come from a man aged 50 or older in good health and CMV-seropositive.

The chain joins TRBV7-8 to TRBJ1-2; D may be TRBD1 (5 bases). CDR1 and CDR2 from the germline V gene are SGHVS and FQNEAQ. V was cut by 5 bases and J by 13 bases, with 17 bases left in between. There are 12 residues in the CDR3. The CDR3 sequence: CASSHGTQRVTF. In DNA form, the CDR3 reads TGTGCCAGCAGCCACGGGACTCAGCGGGTCACCTTC.

The CDR3 sequence is CASRHPRPRLAGVGEQYF. The CDR3 DNA follows: TGTGCCAGCAGACACCCAAGACCTCGACTAGCGGGAGTCGGTGAGCAGTACTTC. The chain links TRBV7-2 to TRBJ2-7; 12 bases fit TRBD2. Germline loops: CDR1 SGHTA, CDR2 FQGNSA. Unmatched junction bases numbered 19, after V lost 6 bases and J lost 7 bases. The CDR3 loop spans 18 amino acids.

V is TRBV2 and J is TRBJ2-3; possibly TRBD1 for D (5 bases). Trimming shortened V by 4 bases and J by 9 bases, and 8 bases separated the two germline ends. The CDR3 is made up of 11 amino acids. Germline CDR1 is SNHLY and CDR2 is FYNNEI. CDR3 sequence (DNA): TGTGCCAGCAGTGTAGGACAAACGCAGTATTTT. Translating it yields CASSVGQTQYF.

The chain employs TRBV9 and TRBJ2-2, with TRBD2 matching over 15 bases. The CDR3 covers 18 residues. The ends lost 4 bases at V and 8 bases at J; junction bases unmatched: 12. Germline V lookup: CDR1 SGDLS, CDR2 YYNGEE. Here the CDR3 reads CASSPSGTSGRIAGELFF. In DNA form, the CDR3 reads TGTGCCAGCAGCCCGAGCGGGACTAGCGGGAGGATAGCGGGGGAGCTGTTTTTT.

This clone has just a few counts. This chain connects TRBV12-5 to TRBJ2-1; D might be TRBD1 (5 bases). The CDR3 spans 18 residues. Germline assignment: CDR1 LGHNT and CDR2 FRNRAP. Trimming shortened V by 0 bases and J by 0 bases, and 15 bases separated the two germline ends. Here the CDR3 reads CASGLVLFRQSSYNEQFF. In DNA form, the CDR3 reads TGTGCTAGTGGTTTGGTACTCTTTCGACAGTCCTCCTACAATGAGCAGTTCTTC.

This clone has just a few counts. The chain has TRBV9 and TRBJ2-7; TRBD1 matches at 7 bases. The CDR3 totals 14 residues. Germline CDR1 and CDR2: SGDLS and YYNGEE. V was pared by 0 bases and J by 1 base, with 1 base of the junction left unmatched. The CDR3 DNA is TGTGCCAGCAGCGTAGAGGACAGGTCCTACGAGCAGTACTTC. Translation gives CASSVEDRSYEQYF.

The chain combines TRBV15 with TRBJ2-5; D possibly corresponds to TRBD1 (6 bases). Per germline, CDR1 LNHNV and CDR2 YYDKDF (reference sequence). V shed 1 base and J shed 3 bases, with 12 bases lying between them. This CDR3 spans 15 amino acids. The CDR3 loop is CATSRGGQLKETQYF. The CDR3 DNA follows: TGTGCCACCAGCAGAGGAGGACAGCTTAAAGAGACCCAGTACTTC.

The chain joins TRBV18 to TRBJ2-3; 14 nucleotides match TRBD2. V trimming: 4 bases; J trimming: 1 base; junction bases outside the gene matches: 4. This CDR3 has 17 amino acids. Per germline, CDR1 KGHSH and CDR2 LQKENI. The CDR3 bases are TGTGCCAGCTCACTGGGGACTAGCGGGGGCCGCACAGATACGCAGTATTTT. Residues: CASSLGTSGGRTDTQYF. Supplemented by reference TRBV18 and TRBJ2-3, the full variable domain reads NAGVMQNPRHLVRRRGQEARLRCSPMKGHSHVYWYRQLPEEGLKFMVYLQKENIIDESGMPKERFSAEFPKEGPSILRIQQVVRGDSAAYFCASSLGTSGGRTDTQYFGPGTRLTVL.

The genes are TRBV6-5 and TRBJ1-1, with 9 bases that match TRBD1. The junction had 3 bases not matched to a gene; V was cut back by 0 bases and J by 4 bases. This CDR3 is built from 15 residues. Germline CDR1 MNHEY, CDR2 SVGAGI. The DNA of the CDR3 is TGTGCCAGCAGTTACTCGGACAGGGGAACCACTGAAGCTTTCTTT. This translates into CASSYSDRGTTEAFF.

This chain links TRBV5-4 with TRBJ1-2, with D tentatively TRBD1 (5 bases). Germline loops: CDR1 SGHNT, CDR2 YYREEE (reference sequence). V dropped 4 bases and J dropped 3 bases, with 10 bases sitting between them. This CDR3 region has 13 residues. The CDR3 bases are TGTGCCAGCAGCCGGGGGAGCGACTATGGCTACACCTTC. Amino acid sequence: CASSRGSDYGYTF.

The genes are TRBV6-5 and TRBJ2-5; D gene unclear. CDR1 is MNHEY, CDR2 SVGAGI, per germline. Trimming left V 4 bases short and J 5 bases short, with 5 bases between. This CDR3 spans 11 amino acids. CDR3 nucleotides: TGTGCCAGCAGTTCTAGGGAGACCCAGTACTTC. Encoded protein: CASSSRETQYF.

The chain recombines TRBV7-2 with TRBJ2-7; D possibly corresponds to TRBD1 (6 bases). CDR1 is SGHTA, CDR2 FQGNSA, per germline. Trimming stripped 5 bases from V and 0 bases from J, with 14 bases between. This CDR3 spans 15 amino acids. The CDR3 here is CASSTTGMGSYEQYF. The CDR3 DNA follows: TGTGCCAGCAGCACTACAGGGATGGGCTCCTACGAGCAGTACTTC.

The rearrangement joins TRBV19 to TRBJ1-1; 9 positions agree with TRBD1. V shed 7 bases and J 1 base; nucleotides not matched to a gene: 4. Germline V gives CDR1 LNHDA, CDR2 SQIVND (reference sequence). The CDR3 sequence is 14 residues long. In DNA form, the CDR3 reads TGTGCCAGTACCCCGGGACAGGGGAACACTGAAGCTTTCTTT. This translates into CASTPGQGNTEAFF. The variable domain in full, with the rest retrieved from reference TRBV19 and TRBJ1-1, is DGGITQSPKYLFRKEGQNVTLSCEQNLNHDAMYWYRQDPGQGLRLIYYSQIVNDFQKGDIAEGYSVSREKKESFPLTVTSAQKNPTAFYLCASTPGQGNTEAFFGQGTRLTVV.

This sequence joins TRBV15 and TRBJ2-1; 11 nucleotides align to TRBD2. In germline, CDR1 is LNHNV, CDR2 YYDKDF (reference sequence). V was pared by 3 bases and J by 5 bases, with 3 bases of the junction left unmatched. This CDR3 has 15 amino acids. CDR3 sequence: CATSRTSGVNNEQFF. The CDR3 region has the DNA TGTGCCACCAGCAGGACTAGCGGGGTCAACAATGAGCAGTTCTTC. Combining the CDR3 with reference TRBV15 and TRBJ2-1 gives the whole variable domain DAMVIQNPRYQVTQFGKPVTLSCSQTLNHNVMYWYQQKSSQAPKLLFHYYDKDFNNEADTPDNFQSRRPNTSFCFLDIRSPGLGDTAMYLCATSRTSGVNNEQFFGPGTRLTVL.

This clone was detected once. The chain links TRBV27 to TRBJ2-1, with D possibly matching TRBD2 (6 bases). The CDR3 covers 15 residues. Deletions cut 3 bases from V and 9 bases from J, with 18 bases between. The germline CDR1 and CDR2 sequences are MNHEY and SMNVEV (reference sequence). The DNA of the CDR3 is TGTGCCAGCAGTTTGGGGACTTCCCCGAGGGGTGAGCAGTTCTTC. It yields the protein CASSLGTSPRGEQFF.

The V and J genes are TRBV7-9 and TRBJ1-1; TRBD1 is a possible D gene (6 bases). CDR1 and CDR2 (germline): SEHNR, FQNEAQ (reference sequence). The CDR3 runs 13 residues. V lost 7 bases, J lost 3 bases, and 12 bases lay in between. For the CDR3, the DNA is TGTGCCAGCATGCGACAGGCCGACACTGAAGCTTTCTTT. Its protein product is CASMRQADTEAFF.

The chain recombines TRBV5-1 with TRBJ2-5, with 9 bases lining up with TRBD2. J gave up 2 bases and V 3 bases, and 11 bases lay outside the gene matches. The CDR3 loop spans 17 amino acids. Germline values: CDR1 SGHRS, CDR2 YFSETQ. CDR3 nucleotide sequence: TGCGCCAGCAGCTATATGACTAGCGGCGGGGGGCAAGAGACCCAGTACTTC. It is translated as CASSYMTSGGGQETQYF.